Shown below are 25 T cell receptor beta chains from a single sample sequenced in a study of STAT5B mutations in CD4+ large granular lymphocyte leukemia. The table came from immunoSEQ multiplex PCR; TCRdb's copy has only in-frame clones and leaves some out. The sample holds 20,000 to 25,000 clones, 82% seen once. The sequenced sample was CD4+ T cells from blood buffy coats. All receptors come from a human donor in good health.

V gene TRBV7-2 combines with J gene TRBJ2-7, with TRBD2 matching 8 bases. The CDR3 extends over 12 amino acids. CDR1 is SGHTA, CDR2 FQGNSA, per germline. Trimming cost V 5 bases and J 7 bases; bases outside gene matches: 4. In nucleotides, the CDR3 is TGTGCCAGCAGCCCCCCGGGGGGGGAGCAGTACTTC. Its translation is CASSPPGGEQYF.

The CDR3 DNA follows: TGCGCCAGCACCCTCGCGGGGCTATCCTACAATGAGCAGTTCTTC. Translation: CASTLAGLSYNEQFF. The V and J genes are TRBV5-1 and TRBJ2-1, with D perhaps TRBD2 (6 bases). Trimming left V 6 bases short and J 1 base short, with 14 bases between. The CDR3 is 15 residues long. Germline CDR1 is SGHRS and CDR2 is YFSETQ.

CDR3 residues: CASSARGTTSPEAFF. The DNA of the CDR3 is TGTGCCAGTAGTGCCCGTGGGACAACTTCACCTGAAGCTTTCTTT. This chain links TRBV19 with TRBJ1-1; the D gene is possibly TRBD1 (6 bases). The CDR3 runs 15 residues. The germline CDR1 and CDR2 sequences are LNHDA and SQIVND (reference sequence). Trimming shortened V by 5 bases and J by 6 bases, and 19 bases separated the two germline ends.

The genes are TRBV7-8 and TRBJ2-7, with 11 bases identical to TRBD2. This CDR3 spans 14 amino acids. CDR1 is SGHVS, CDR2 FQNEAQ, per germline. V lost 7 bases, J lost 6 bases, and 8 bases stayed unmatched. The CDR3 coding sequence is TGTGCCAGCACCATGACTAGCGGGACCCGCGAGCAGTACTTC. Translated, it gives CASTMTSGTREQYF.

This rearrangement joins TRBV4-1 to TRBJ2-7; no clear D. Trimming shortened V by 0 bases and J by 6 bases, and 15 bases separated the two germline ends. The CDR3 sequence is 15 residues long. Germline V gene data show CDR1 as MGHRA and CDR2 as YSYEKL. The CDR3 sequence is CASSQDKERALEQYF. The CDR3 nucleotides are TGCGCCAGCAGCCAAGATAAGGAAAGGGCCCTCGAGCAGTACTTC.

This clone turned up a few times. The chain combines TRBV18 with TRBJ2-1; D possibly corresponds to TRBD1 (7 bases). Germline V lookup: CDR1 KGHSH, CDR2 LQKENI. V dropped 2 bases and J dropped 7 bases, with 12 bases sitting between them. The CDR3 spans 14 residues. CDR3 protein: CASSPTAGGNEQFF. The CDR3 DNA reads TGTGCCAGCTCACCAACCGCAGGGGGGAATGAGCAGTTCTTC.

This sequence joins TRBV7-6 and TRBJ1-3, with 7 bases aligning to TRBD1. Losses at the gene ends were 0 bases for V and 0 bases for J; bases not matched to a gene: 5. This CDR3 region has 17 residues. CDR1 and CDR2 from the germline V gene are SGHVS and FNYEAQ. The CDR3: CASSLAGTASSGNTIYF. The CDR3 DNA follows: TGTGCCAGCAGCTTAGCCGGGACAGCATCCTCTGGAAACACCATATATTTT.

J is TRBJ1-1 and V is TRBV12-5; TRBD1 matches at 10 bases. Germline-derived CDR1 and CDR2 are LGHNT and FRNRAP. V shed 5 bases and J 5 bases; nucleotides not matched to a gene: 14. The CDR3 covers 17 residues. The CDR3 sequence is CASGLPGTGAAGTEAFF. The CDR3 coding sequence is TGTGCTAGTGGTCTCCCCGGGACAGGGGCCGCGGGGACTGAAGCTTTCTTT.

In DNA, the CDR3 is TGTGCCAGCAGCTTAGAACAGGTGTTCACCGGGGAGCTGTTTTTT. It yields the protein CASSLEQVFTGELFF. The chain uses TRBV11-2 and TRBJ2-2, with D possibly being TRBD1 (5 bases). The CDR3 covers 15 residues. Germline lookup yields CDR1 SGHAT and CDR2 FQNNGV. Trimming removed 0 bases from V and 4 bases from J, with 9 bases in between.

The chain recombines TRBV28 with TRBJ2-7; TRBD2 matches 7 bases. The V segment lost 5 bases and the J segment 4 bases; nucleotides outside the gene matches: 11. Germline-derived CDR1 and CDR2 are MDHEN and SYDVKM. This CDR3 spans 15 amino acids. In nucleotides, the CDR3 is TGTGCCAGCAGTACTAGCGAGGGCGTGGTATACGAGCAGTACTTC. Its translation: CASSTSEGVVYEQYF. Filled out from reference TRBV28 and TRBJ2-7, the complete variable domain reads DVKVTQSSRYLVKRTGEKVFLECVQDMDHENMFWYRQDPGLGLRLIYFSYDVKMKEKGDIPEGYSVSREKKERFSLILESASTNQTSMYLCASSTSEGVVYEQYFGPGTRLTVT.

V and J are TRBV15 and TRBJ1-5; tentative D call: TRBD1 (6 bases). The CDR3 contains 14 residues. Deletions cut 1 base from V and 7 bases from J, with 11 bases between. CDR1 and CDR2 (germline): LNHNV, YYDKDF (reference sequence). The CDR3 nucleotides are TGTGCCACCAGCAGAGGGGGGGCCTCCCAGCCCCAGCATTTT. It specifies CATSRGGASQPQHF.

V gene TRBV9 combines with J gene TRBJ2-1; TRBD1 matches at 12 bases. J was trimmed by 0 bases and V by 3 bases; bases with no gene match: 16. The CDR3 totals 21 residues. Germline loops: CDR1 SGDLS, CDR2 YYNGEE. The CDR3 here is CASSDRGPGTGGLSSYNEQFF. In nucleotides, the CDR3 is TGTGCCAGCAGCGACAGAGGTCCCGGGACAGGGGGCCTAAGCTCCTACAATGAGCAGTTCTTC.

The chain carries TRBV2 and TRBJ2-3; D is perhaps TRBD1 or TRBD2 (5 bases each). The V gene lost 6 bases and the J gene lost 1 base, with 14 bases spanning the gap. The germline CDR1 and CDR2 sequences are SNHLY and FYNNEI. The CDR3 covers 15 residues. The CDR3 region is CASSPMGDRTDTQYF. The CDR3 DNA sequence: TGTGCCAGCAGCCCCATGGGGGATCGCACAGATACGCAGTATTTT.

The CDR3 nucleotides are TGTGCCAGTAGCCGGGACAAAACCTACGAGCAGTACTTC. Amino acids: CASSRDKTYEQYF. This chain joins TRBV19 and TRBJ2-7, with a tentative D call TRBD1 (6 bases). The germline V gene has CDR1 LNHDA and CDR2 SQIVND (reference sequence). Trimming left V 6 bases short and J 2 bases short, with 11 bases between. This CDR3 is 13 amino acids long.

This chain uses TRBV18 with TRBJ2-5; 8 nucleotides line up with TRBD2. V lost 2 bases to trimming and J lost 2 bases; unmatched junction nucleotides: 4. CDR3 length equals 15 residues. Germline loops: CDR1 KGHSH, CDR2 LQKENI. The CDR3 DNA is TGTGCCAGCTCACCATCGCGGGGGGTTCAAGAGACCCAGTACTTC. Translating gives CASSPSRGVQETQYF.

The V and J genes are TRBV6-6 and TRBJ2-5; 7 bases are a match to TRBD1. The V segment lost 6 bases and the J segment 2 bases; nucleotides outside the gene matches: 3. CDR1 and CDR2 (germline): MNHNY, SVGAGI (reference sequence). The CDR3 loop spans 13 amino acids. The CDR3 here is CASRPTGQETQYF. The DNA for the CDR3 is TGTGCCAGCAGACCGACAGGGCAAGAGACCCAGTACTTC.

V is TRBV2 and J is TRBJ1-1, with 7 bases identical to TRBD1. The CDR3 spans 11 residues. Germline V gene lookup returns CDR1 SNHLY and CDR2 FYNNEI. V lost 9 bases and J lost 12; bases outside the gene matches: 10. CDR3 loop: CASTDRVVPFF. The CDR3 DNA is TGTGCCAGTACAGACAGGGTGGTGCCTTTCTTT.

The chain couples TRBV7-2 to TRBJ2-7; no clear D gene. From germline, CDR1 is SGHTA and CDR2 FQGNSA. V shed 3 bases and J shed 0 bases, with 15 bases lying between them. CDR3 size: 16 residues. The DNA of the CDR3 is TGTGCCAGCAGCTTGACGTCGAGTGGTTCCTCCTACGAGCAGTACTTC. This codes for CASSLTSSGSSYEQYF.

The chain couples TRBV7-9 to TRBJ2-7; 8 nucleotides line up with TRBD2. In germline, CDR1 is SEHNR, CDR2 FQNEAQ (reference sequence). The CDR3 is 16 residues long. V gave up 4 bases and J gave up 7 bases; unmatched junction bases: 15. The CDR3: CASSSSPTSGLREQYF. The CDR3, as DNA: TGTGCCAGCAGCTCGTCCCCTACTAGCGGTCTAAGGGAGCAGTACTTC.

The CDR3 sequence: CASSAGAGSYNEQFF. For the CDR3, the DNA is TGTGCCAGCAGCGCGGGGGCGGGGTCCTACAATGAGCAGTTCTTC. The chain couples TRBV6-4 to TRBJ2-1; perhaps TRBD2 as D (7 bases). The CDR3 extends over 15 amino acids. V gave up 6 bases and J gave up 1 base, with 13 bases separating them. In germline, CDR1 is MRHNA, CDR2 SNTAGT.

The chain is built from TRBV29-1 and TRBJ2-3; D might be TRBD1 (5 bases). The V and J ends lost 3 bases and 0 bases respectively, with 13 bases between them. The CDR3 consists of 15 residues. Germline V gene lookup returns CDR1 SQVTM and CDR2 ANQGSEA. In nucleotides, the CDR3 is TGCAGCGTTGATCAGGGAATTTGGAGCACAGATACGCAGTATTTT. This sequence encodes CSVDQGIWSTDTQYF.

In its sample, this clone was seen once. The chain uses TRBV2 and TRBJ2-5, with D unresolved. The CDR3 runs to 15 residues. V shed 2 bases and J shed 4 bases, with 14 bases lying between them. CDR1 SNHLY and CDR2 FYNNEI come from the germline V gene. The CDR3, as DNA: TGTGCCAGCAGTGAAAGGGCCAACTTGGGAGAGACCCAGTACTTC. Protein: CASSERANLGETQYF.

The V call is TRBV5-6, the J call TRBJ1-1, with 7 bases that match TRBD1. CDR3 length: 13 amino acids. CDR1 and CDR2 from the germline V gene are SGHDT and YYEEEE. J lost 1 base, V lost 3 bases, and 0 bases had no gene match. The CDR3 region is CASSWDRNTEAFF. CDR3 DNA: TGTGCCAGCAGCTGGGACAGGAACACTGAAGCTTTCTTT.

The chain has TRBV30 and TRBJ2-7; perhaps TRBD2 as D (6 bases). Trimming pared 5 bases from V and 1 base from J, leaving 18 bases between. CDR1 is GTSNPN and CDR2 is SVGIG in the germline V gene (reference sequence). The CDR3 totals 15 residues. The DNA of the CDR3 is TGTGCCTGGGGTCGGTTCGGGACTGTTTCCTACGAGCAGTACTTC. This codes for CAWGRFGTVSYEQYF.

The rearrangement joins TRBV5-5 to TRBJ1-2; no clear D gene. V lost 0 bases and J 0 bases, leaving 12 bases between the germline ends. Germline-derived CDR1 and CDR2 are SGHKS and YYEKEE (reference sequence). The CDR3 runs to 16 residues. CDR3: CASSLVPAGANYGYTF. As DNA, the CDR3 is TGTGCCAGCAGCTTGGTCCCAGCAGGAGCTAACTATGGCTACACCTTC.